The clone carrying this T cell receptor beta chain has a handful of counts. Its antigen is currently unknown. The sample originates from a study of beta chain features in type 1 diabetes. All of the isolated RNA was reverse transcribed, so expressed TCRB transcripts were sequenced. Sequencing used immunoSEQ multiplex PCR; TCRdb keeps in-frame clones, though not all of them. The sample holds around 650,000 clones, under 15% seen once. The length of the CDR3 is 14 residues. The germline V gene has CDR1 SGHRS and CDR2 YFSETQ. With 4 bases removed from V and 6 bases from J, the gap between germline ends came to 13 bases. Whole-study results and caveats: Patients' naive, central memory and regulatory TCRB repertoires appeared more alike than those of healthy donors. Patients with Type 1 diabetes showed moderately but significantly shorter TCRB CDR3s in all four CD4+ subsets. Junctions at VDJ sites from type 1 diabetes patients had fewer insertions and more deletions.

Sequenced: naive CD4+ T cells from blood. The sequence came from a man aged 25 to 40 with type 1 diabetes. This chain joins TRBV5-1 and TRBJ2-2; D not resolved. The CDR3 is CASSQDQPAGELFF. The CDR3, as DNA: TGCGCCAGCAGCCAGGACCAGCCCGCCGGGGAGCTGTTTTTT.